These T cell receptor beta chains were read from a single sample in a study of siplizumab effects on memory and regulatory T cells. Profiled with immunoSEQ multiplex PCR; TCRdb holds only in-frame clones, not every one. In the table there are 100,000 or so clones, 92% of which are singletons. The sequenced sample consisted of Tregs sorted from blood. The receptors originated from a human donor in good health. The CDR3 runs from the conserved cysteine through the conserved F or W. A D gene is named only where the DNA matches it firmly. Some rows have no size entry. The others give once, few or many, or a class for an expanded clone.

V gene	J gene	D gene	clone size	CDR3 DNA	CDR3 protein
TRBV9	TRBJ2-3	-	-	TGTGCCAGCAGCGTAGATCCAGGGGTTACAGATACGCAGTATTTT	CASSVDPGVTDTQYF
TRBV23-1	TRBJ2-2	-	-	TGCGCCAGCAGTCCCCCCCCTGCTCCATTCCCCACCGGGGAGCTGTTTTTT	CASSPPPAPFPTGELFF
TRBV19	TRBJ2-1	TRBD2	-	TGTGCCAGTAGTATTTCAGTTAGGGCGGGAGGACGCAATGAGCAGTTCTTC	CASSISVRAGGRNEQFF
TRBV25-1	TRBJ2-3	-	once	TGTGCCAGCAGTGACGCCGGGCTAGTGGGGGATACGCAGTATTTT	CASSDAGLVGDTQYF
TRBV6-1	TRBJ1-4	-	-	TGTGCCAGCAGCCAGAGGAGGGCAACTAATGAAAAACTGTTTTTT	CASSQRRATNEKLFF
TRBV27	TRBJ1-2	TRBD1	-	TGTGCCAGCACTCAGACCCGGGACAGGGATTCTGGCTACACCTTC	CASTQTRDRDSGYTF
TRBV2	TRBJ1-1	-	-	TGTGCCAGCATTGACCCCGGGGCAGGGAACACTGAAGCTTTCTTT	CASIDPGAGNTEAFF
TRBV5-1	TRBJ2-7	-	-	TGCGCCAGCAGCTTGGCCAATCACGTAACCTACGAGCAGTACTTC	CASSLANHVTYEQYF
TRBV7-2	TRBJ2-1	-	-	TGTGCCAGCAGCGTTAGCGCTTCCTACAATGAGCAGTTCTTC	CASSVSASYNEQFF
TRBV2	TRBJ1-2	TRBD1	-	TGTGCCAGCAGTTTTCAGGGGGTCCGTGAGGGCTACACCTTC	CASSFQGVREGYTF
TRBV2	TRBJ2-7	-	-	TGTGCCAGCAGTAGGACACAATCCTACGAGCAGTACTTC	CASSRTQSYEQYF
TRBV1	TRBJ2-2	-	-	TGCACCAGCAGCCATAATAGCGGGAGCGGCACCGGGGAGCTGTTTTTT	CTSSHNSGSGTGELFF
TRBV12-5	TRBJ2-7	-	-	TGTGCTAGTGGTTTGGGCCTACGGGAAGGACACGAGCAGTACTTC	CASGLGLREGHEQYF
TRBV6-6	TRBJ2-7	TRBD2	-	TGTGCCAGCAGGGGGACTAGCGCCAACGAGCAGTACTTC	CASRGTSANEQYF
TRBV10-3	TRBJ2-1	TRBD2	-	TGTGCCATCAGTGAGTCCGGGACTAGCGGGAGGGAGCAGTTCTTC	CAISESGTSGREQFF
TRBV28	TRBJ2-2	-	once	TGTGCCAGCAGTTTAGCAAGGGAGCGGAACACCGGGGAGCTGTTTTTT	CASSLARERNTGELFF